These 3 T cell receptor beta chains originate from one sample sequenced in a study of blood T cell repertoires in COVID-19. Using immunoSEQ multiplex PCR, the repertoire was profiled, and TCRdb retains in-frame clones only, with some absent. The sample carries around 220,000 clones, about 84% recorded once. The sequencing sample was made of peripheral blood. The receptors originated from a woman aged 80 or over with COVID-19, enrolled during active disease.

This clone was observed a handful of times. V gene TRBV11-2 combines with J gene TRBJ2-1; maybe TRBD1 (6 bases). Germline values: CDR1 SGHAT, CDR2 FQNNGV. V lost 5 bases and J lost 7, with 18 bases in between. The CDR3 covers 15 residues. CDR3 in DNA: TGTGCCAGCAGCATCAGTCAGGGGCTGCGGAATGAGCAGTTCTTC. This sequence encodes CASSISQGLRNEQFF.

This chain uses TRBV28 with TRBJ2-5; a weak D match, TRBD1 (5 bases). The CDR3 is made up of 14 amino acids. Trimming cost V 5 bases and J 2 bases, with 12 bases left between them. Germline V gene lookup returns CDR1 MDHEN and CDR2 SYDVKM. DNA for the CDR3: TGTGCCAGCAGTATGGGTGGGGCGCAAGAGACCCAGTACTTC. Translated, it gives CASSMGGAQETQYF.

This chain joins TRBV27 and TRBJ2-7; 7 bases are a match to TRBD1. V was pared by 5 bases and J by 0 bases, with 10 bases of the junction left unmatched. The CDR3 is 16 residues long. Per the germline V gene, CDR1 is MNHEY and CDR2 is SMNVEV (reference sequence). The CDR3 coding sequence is TGTGCCAGCAGTCCGTCCACAGGGGCCCCCTCCTACGAGCAGTACTTC. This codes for CASSPSTGAPSYEQYF.